The 4 T cell receptor beta chains below all came from one sample that was sequenced in a study of blood T cell repertoires in COVID-19. TCRdb's copy holds only in-frame clones and misses some; the assay was immunoSEQ multiplex PCR. Of approximately 240,000 clones in the sample, over 80% were seen once. The sample consisted of peripheral blood. All receptors come from a woman aged 30 to 39 with COVID-19, enrolled during active disease.

The genes are TRBV3-1 (or the pseudogene TRBV3-2) and TRBJ1-5; D is perhaps TRBD1 (5 bases). Trimming left V 4 bases short and J 3 bases short, with 7 bases between. The CDR3 loop spans 13 amino acids. Germline-derived CDR1 and CDR2 are LGHDT and YNNKEL (reference sequence). The CDR3 sequence is CASSPTVNQPQHF. The CDR3 bases are TGTGCCAGCAGCCCGACAGTCAATCAGCCCCAGCATTTT.

This clone turned up a few times. The chain couples TRBV13 to TRBJ2-1; 15 positions match TRBD2. Germline CDR1 is PRHDT and CDR2 is FYEKMQ (reference sequence). There are 15 residues in the CDR3. The V and J ends lost 5 bases and 8 bases, in that order; junction bases with no gene match: 4. CDR3 sequence reads: CASSLRTSGGDEQFF. The CDR3 coding sequence is TGTGCCAGCAGCCTTCGGACTAGCGGGGGGGATGAGCAGTTCTTC.

The genes are TRBV12-3 or TRBV12-4 and TRBJ2-7, with 7 nucleotides matching TRBD1. This CDR3 region has 13 residues. V was clipped by 4 bases and J by 3 bases; unmatched bases: 3. The CDR3 DNA reads as TGTGCCAGCAGTTCGACAGGGAGCTACGAGCAGTACTTC. Protein product: CASSSTGSYEQYF.

The rearrangement links TRBV5-6 to TRBJ1-3; TRBD1 might be the D (6 bases). V was trimmed by 4 bases and J by 0 bases, leaving 14 bases between them. CDR3 size: 16 residues. From germline, CDR1 is SGHDT and CDR2 YYEEEE. This CDR3 reads CASSGLQGVSGNTIYF. CDR3 sequence (DNA): TGTGCCAGCAGCGGATTACAGGGAGTCTCTGGAAACACCATATATTTT.